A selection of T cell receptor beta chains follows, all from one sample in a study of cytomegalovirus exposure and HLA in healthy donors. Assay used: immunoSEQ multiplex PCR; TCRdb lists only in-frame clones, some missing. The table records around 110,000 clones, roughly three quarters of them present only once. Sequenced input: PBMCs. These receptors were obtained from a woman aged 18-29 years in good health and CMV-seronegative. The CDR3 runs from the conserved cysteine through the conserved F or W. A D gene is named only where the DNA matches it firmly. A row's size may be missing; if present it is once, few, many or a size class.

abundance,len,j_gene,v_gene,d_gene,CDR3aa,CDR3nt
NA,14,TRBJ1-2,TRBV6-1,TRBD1,CASSPGTGFYGYTF,TGTGCCAGCAGTCCGGGGACAGGGTTCTATGGCTACACCTTC
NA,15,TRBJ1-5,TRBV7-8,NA,CASSDAGGRGQPQHF,TGTGCCAGCAGCGACGCGGGGGGGCGCGGGCAGCCCCAGCATTTT
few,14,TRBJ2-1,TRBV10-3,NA,CAISERDSDNEQFF,TGTGCCATCAGTGAGCGGGACTCCGACAATGAGCAGTTCTTC
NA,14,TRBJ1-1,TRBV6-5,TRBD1,CASSTRGLYTEAFF,TGTGCCAGCAGTACCAGGGGGCTGTATACTGAAGCTTTCTTT
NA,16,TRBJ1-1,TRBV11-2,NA,CASSLGATSNLTEAFF,TGTGCCAGCAGCTTAGGGGCGACATCTAACCTCACTGAAGCTTTCTTT
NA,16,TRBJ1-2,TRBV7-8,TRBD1,CASSSLRTGYFYGYTF,TGTGCCAGCAGCTCTCTCCGGACAGGGTATTTCTATGGCTACACCTTC
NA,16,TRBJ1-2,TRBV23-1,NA,CASSQSAGGALYGYTF,TGCGCCAGCAGTCAATCAGCGGGGGGCGCCCTCTATGGCTACACCTTC
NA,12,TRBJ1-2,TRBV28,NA,CASRSHRYGYTF,TGTGCCAGCCGAAGCCACCGGTATGGCTACACCTTC
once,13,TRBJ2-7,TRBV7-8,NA,CASSLISRYEQYF,TGTGCCAGCAGCTTGATCTCCAGATACGAGCAGTACTTC
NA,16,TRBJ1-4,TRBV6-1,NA,CASSEFLVELGQKLFF,TGTGCCAGCAGTGAATTTTTGGTAGAATTGGGCCAAAAACTGTTTTTT
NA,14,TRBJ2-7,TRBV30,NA,CAWSVRRAHYEQYF,TGTGCCTGGAGTGTTCGCAGGGCCCACTACGAGCAGTACTTC
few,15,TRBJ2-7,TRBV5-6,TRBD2,CASSSQTSGLNEQYF,TGTGCCAGCAGCTCGCAGACTAGCGGTCTGAACGAGCAGTACTTC
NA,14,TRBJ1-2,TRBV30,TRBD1,CAWREAGGDYGYTF,TGTGCCTGGAGAGAGGCAGGGGGCGACTATGGCTACACCTTC
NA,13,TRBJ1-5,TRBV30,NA,CAWSAQGNQPQHF,TGTGCCTGGAGTGCGCAGGGCAATCAGCCCCAGCATTTT
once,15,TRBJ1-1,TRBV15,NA,CATSRVRGLNTEAFF,TGTGCCACCAGCAGAGTGCGGGGGTTGAACACTGAAGCTTTCTTT
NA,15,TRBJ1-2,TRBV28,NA,CASSLDRVVGYGYTF,TGTGCCAGCAGTTTAGATCGGGTGGTTGGCTATGGCTACACCTTC
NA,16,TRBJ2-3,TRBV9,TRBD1,CASSVGQGTRTDTQYF,TGTGCCAGCAGCGTAGGACAGGGGACTCGGACAGATACGCAGTATTTT
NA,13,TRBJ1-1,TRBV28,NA,CASRPAEDTEAFF,TGTGCCAGCAGGCCCGCGGAGGACACTGAAGCTTTCTTT
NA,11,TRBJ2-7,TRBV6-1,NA,CASSSFYEQYF,TGTGCCAGCAGTTCTTTCTACGAGCAGTACTTC
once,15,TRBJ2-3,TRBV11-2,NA,CASSLGQESTDTQYF,TGTGCCAGCAGCTTAGGGCAGGAAAGCACAGATACGCAGTATTTT
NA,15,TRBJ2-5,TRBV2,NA,CASSLTGKSLETQYF,TGTGCCAGCAGTCTCACAGGGAAGAGTTTAGAGACCCAGTACTTC
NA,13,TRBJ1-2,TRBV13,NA,CASSYGDNYGYTF,TGTGCCAGCAGCTACGGAGACAACTATGGCTACACCTTC
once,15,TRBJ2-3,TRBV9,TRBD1,CASSVGDSLTDTQYF,TGTGCCAGCAGCGTAGGGGACAGTCTCACAGATACGCAGTATTTT
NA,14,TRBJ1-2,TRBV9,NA,CASSGTLNENGYTF,TGTGCCAGCAGTGGGACTCTCAATGAGAATGGCTACACCTTC
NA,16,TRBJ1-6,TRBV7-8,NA,CASSLAAQNYNSPLHF,TGTGCCAGCAGCTTAGCGGCCCAGAACTATAATTCACCCCTCCACTTT
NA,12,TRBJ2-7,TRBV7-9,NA,CASSPDIYEQYF,TGTGCCAGCAGCCCGGACATCTACGAGCAGTACTTC
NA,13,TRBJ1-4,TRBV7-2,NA,CASSNWGQEKLFF,TGTGCCAGCAGTAATTGGGGGCAAGAAAAACTGTTTTTT
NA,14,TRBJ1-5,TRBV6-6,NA,CASSSGTSNQPQHF,TGTGCCAGCAGCTCCGGGACAAGCAATCAGCCCCAGCATTTT
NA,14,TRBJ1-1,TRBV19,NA,CASSIDGGMAEAFF,TGTGCCAGTAGTATAGATGGGGGGATGGCTGAAGCTTTCTTT
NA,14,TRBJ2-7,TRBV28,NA,CASSSPSLPYEQYF,TGTGCCAGCAGCTCACCTAGTCTCCCCTACGAGCAGTACTTC
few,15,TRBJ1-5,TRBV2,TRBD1,CASRDDRGINQPQHF,TGTGCCAGCAGAGACGACAGGGGGATTAATCAGCCCCAGCATTTT
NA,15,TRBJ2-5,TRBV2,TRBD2,CASSETSGGQETQYF,TGTGCCAGCAGTGAGACTAGCGGGGGCCAAGAGACCCAGTACTTC
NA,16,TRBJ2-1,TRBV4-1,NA,CASSLDPYPPIDEQFF,TGCGCCAGCAGCCTCGATCCCTACCCTCCAATCGATGAGCAGTTCTTC
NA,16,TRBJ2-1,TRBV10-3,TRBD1,CAISDYRGGHGVEQFF,TGTGCCATCAGTGATTATAGAGGGGGCCACGGGGTTGAGCAGTTCTTC
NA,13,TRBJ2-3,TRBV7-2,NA,CASSYQGTDTQYF,TGTGCCAGCAGCTACCAGGGCACAGATACGCAGTATTTT
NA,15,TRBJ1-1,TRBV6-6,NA,CASSPAGLMNTEAFF,TGTGCCAGCAGTCCCGCGGGACTGATGAACACTGAAGCTTTCTTT
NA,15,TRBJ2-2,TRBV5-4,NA,CASSLPGMATGELFF,TGTGCCAGCAGCTTACCAGGGATGGCCACCGGGGAGCTGTTTTTT
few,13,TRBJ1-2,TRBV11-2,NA,CASSLSRDYGYTF,TGTGCCAGCAGCTTATCACGGGACTATGGCTACACCTTC
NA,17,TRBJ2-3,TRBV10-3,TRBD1,CAISDPPGGAGTDTQYF,TGTGCCATCAGTGACCCACCAGGGGGCGCCGGCACAGATACGCAGTATTTT
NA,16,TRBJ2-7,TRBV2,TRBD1,CASSPLLRDRGYEQYF,TGTGCCAGCAGTCCCCTCCTCCGGGACAGGGGCTACGAGCAGTACTTC
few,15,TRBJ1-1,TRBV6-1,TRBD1,CASSSNHGQGTEAFF,TGTGCCAGCAGTTCGAACCACGGACAGGGCACTGAAGCTTTCTTT
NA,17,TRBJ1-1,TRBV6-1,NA,CASSAALQEGMNTEAFF,TGTGCCAGCAGTGCCGCGCTTCAGGAGGGGATGAACACTGAAGCTTTCTTT
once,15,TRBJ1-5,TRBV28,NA,CASNPAGDVGQPQHF,TGTGCCAGCAACCCGGCGGGGGACGTGGGTCAGCCCCAGCATTTT
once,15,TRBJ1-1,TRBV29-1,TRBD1,CSVGGKTGGDTEAFF,TGCAGCGTTGGCGGCAAGACAGGGGGCGACACTGAAGCTTTCTTT
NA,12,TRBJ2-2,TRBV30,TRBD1,CARTGNTGELFF,TGTGCCCGGACAGGGAACACCGGGGAGCTGTTTTTT
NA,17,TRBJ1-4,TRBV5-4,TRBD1,CASSPGTGVATNEKLFF,TGTGCCAGCAGCCCCGGGACAGGGGTCGCAACTAATGAAAAACTGTTTTTT
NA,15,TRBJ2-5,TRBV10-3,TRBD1,CAIAGTGDRQETQYF,TGTGCCATCGCCGGGACAGGGGACCGCCAAGAGACCCAGTACTTC
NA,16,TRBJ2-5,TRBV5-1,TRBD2,CASSGTTSGDQETQYF,TGCGCCAGCAGCGGCACGACTAGCGGGGACCAAGAGACCCAGTACTTC
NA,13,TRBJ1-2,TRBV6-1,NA,CASSEALGGGYTF,TGTGCCAGCAGTGAAGCGCTCGGAGGCGGCTACACCTTC
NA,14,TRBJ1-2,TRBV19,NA,CASSRDGSIYGYTF,TGTGCCAGTAGTAGGGACGGGAGTATCTATGGCTACACCTTC
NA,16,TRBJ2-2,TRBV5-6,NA,CASSLFSGTNTGELFF,TGTGCCAGCAGCTTGTTTTCAGGGACAAACACCGGGGAGCTGTTTTTT
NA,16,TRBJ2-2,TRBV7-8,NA,CASVTPGAGGTGELFF,TGTGCCAGTGTGACCCCCGGGGCCGGGGGAACCGGGGAGCTGTTTTTT
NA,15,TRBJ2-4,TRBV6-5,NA,CASSYVAEGKNIQYF,TGTGCCAGCAGTTACGTAGCGGAGGGCAAAAACATTCAGTACTTC
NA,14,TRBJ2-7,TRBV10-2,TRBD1,CASSDRGRTYEQYF,TGCGCCAGCAGTGACAGGGGGCGAACCTACGAGCAGTACTTC
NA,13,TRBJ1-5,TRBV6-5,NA,CASSIDSNQPQHF,TGTGCCAGCAGTATAGATAGCAATCAGCCCCAGCATTTT
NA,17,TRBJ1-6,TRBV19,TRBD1,CASGETQGGFWNSPLHF,TGTGCCAGTGGCGAGACACAGGGGGGTTTTTGGAATTCACCCCTCCACTTT
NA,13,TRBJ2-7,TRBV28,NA,CAIQTGRGYEQYF,TGTGCCATCCAAACGGGTAGAGGCTACGAGCAGTACTTC